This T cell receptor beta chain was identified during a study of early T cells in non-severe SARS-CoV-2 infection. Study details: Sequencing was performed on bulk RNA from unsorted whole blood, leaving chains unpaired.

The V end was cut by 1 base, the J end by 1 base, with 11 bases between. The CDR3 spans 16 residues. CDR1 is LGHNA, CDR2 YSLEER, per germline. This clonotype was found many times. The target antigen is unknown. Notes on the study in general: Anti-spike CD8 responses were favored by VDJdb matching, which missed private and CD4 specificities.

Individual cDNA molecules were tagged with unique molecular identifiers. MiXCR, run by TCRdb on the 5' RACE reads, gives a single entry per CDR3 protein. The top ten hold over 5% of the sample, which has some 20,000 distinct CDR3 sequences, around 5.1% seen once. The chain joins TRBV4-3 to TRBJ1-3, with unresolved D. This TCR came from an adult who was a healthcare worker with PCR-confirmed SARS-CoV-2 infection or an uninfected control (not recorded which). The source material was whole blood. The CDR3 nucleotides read TGCGCCAGCAGCCAAGCCGCACGGAGTTCTGGAAACACCATATATTTT. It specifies CASSQAARSSGNTIYF.